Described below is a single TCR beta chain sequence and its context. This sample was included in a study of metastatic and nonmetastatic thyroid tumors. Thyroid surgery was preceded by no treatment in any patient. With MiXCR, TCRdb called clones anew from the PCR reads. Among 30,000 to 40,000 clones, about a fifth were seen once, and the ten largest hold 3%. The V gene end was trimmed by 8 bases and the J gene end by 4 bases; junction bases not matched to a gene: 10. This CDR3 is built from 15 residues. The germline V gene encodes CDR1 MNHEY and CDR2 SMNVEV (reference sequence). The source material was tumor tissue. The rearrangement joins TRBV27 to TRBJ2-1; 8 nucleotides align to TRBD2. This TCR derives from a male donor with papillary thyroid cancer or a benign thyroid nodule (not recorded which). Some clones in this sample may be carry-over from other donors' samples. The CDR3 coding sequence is TGTGCCAGCGGCCCCCGTAGCGGGGCATACAATGAGCAGTTCTTC. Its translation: CASGPRSGAYNEQFF.